These T cell receptor beta chains were read from a single sample in a study of cytomegalovirus exposure and HLA in healthy donors. The assay was immunoSEQ multiplex PCR, and TCRdb's table has in-frame clones only and misses some. Of about 160,000 clones in the sample, 70% to 90% were seen once. Source material: PBMCs. These receptors came from a woman under 40 in good health and CMV-seropositive. Both conserved end residues are part of each CDR3. D genes are given only for firm matches. Size values are once, few and many counts, or a class for expanded clones, and some rows have none.

v_call	clone_size	d_call	j_call	cdr3_length	cdr3_nt	cdr3_aa
TRBV4-3	NA	TRBD1	TRBJ2-1	15	TGCGCCAGCAGCCAAGGGGACAGCTCCTACAATGAGCAGTTCTTC	CASSQGDSSYNEQFF
TRBV5-1	once	NA	TRBJ1-6	12	TGCGCCAGCAGCGACAGCGGGTCACCCCTCCACTTT	CASSDSGSPLHF
TRBV11-2	NA	NA	TRBJ1-5	14	TGTGCCAGCAGCTTAGCTGGCCCCAATCAGCCCCAGCATTTT	CASSLAGPNQPQHF
TRBV30	NA	NA	TRBJ1-2	14	TGTGCCGGGGACCCTTTGGGGGGTGGATATGGCTACACCTTC	CAGDPLGGGYGYTF
TRBV7-9	NA	TRBD1	TRBJ2-1	15	TGTGCCAGCAGCTTAGGGGACAGGTCCTACAATGAGCAGTTCTTC	CASSLGDRSYNEQFF
TRBV7-2	few	TRBD1	TRBJ1-2	16	TGTGCCAGCAGCTCGTACAATACAGGGGATCGAGGTGGCTACACCTTC	CASSSYNTGDRGGYTF
TRBV5-6	NA	NA	TRBJ1-1	14	TGTGCCAGCAGCTTAAAATTGGAGGCCACTGAAGCTTTCTTT	CASSLKLEATEAFF
TRBV5-1	once	TRBD2	TRBJ2-2	16	TGCGCCAGCAGCCCCCAAGGGCGGGGGTTTACCGGGGAGCTGTTTTTT	CASSPQGRGFTGELFF
TRBV9	few	TRBD2	TRBJ2-3	16	TGTGCCAGCAGCGTAGCTAGCGGGGGGGTAATGGATACGCAGTATTTT	CASSVASGGVMDTQYF
TRBV18	NA	NA	TRBJ2-7	15	TGTGCCAGCTCCTCCCAGGGGTCCTCAATCTACGAGCAGTACTTC	CASSSQGSSIYEQYF
TRBV5-6	NA	TRBD1	TRBJ2-2	14	TGTGCCAGCAGCACGGACAGGGGAACCGGGGAGCTGTTTTTT	CASSTDRGTGELFF
TRBV4-3	NA	TRBD1	TRBJ1-1	19	TGCGCCAGCAGCCAAGACATCGGACAGGAGGGCTTTATGAACACTGAAGCTTTCTTT	CASSQDIGQEGFMNTEAFF
TRBV6-6	once	NA	TRBJ1-2	16	TGTGCCAGCAGTTACTCGACGGGGAATCTCCCTCGTGGCTACACCTTC	CASSYSTGNLPRGYTF
TRBV5-1	NA	TRBD1	TRBJ1-2	14	TGCGCCAGCAGCTTGTACGGGACAGACTATGGCTACACCTTC	CASSLYGTDYGYTF
TRBV6-1	NA	NA	TRBJ1-2	12	TGTGCCAGCAGGACTGCGGATTATGGCTACACCTTC	CASRTADYGYTF
TRBV7-2	NA	TRBD1	TRBJ1-1	15	TGTGCCAGCAGCCGCCTTGGGACAGCGAACACTGAAGCTTTCTTT	CASSRLGTANTEAFF
TRBV29-1	NA	NA	TRBJ2-7	13	TGCAGCGTTGATGATGGAGGGGCCTACGAGCAGTACTTC	CSVDDGGAYEQYF
TRBV28	NA	NA	TRBJ1-2	12	TGTGCCAGCAGTCCCCAACAGTATGGCTACACCTTC	CASSPQQYGYTF
TRBV11-2	NA	NA	TRBJ1-1	11	TGTGCCAGCAGCTTAGAGAGTGAAGCTTTCTTT	CASSLESEAFF
TRBV7-2	NA	NA	TRBJ2-3	12	TGTGCCAGCAGCCCGTCCGCAGATACGCAGTATTTT	CASSPSADTQYF
TRBV7-9	NA	TRBD1	TRBJ2-5	17	TGTGCCAGCAGCCCTAAGGGATTACTACAGGGGGCGGAGACCCAGTACTTC	CASSPKGLLQGAETQYF
TRBV7-9	NA	TRBD1	TRBJ2-3	17	TGTGCCAGCAGCTATCTACCGGGACAGGGGGGCTCAGATACGCAGTATTTT	CASSYLPGQGGSDTQYF
TRBV9	few	NA	TRBJ1-4	15	TGTGCCAGCAGCGTAGGTGGGAGAGGCAATGAAAAACTGTTTTTT	CASSVGGRGNEKLFF
TRBV10-3	few	NA	TRBJ1-2	14	TGTGCCATCGCAGGGGTTCGTGGAACCTATGGCTACACCTTC	CAIAGVRGTYGYTF
TRBV10-3	NA	TRBD1	TRBJ1-2	13	TGTGCCATCAGTGCCCGGGACAGGGGGAGCTACACCTTC	CAISARDRGSYTF
TRBV19	NA	TRBD1	TRBJ1-5	16	TGTGCCAGTAGTATAATCCCAGGGGGCAAGGATCAGCCCCAGCATTTT	CASSIIPGGKDQPQHF